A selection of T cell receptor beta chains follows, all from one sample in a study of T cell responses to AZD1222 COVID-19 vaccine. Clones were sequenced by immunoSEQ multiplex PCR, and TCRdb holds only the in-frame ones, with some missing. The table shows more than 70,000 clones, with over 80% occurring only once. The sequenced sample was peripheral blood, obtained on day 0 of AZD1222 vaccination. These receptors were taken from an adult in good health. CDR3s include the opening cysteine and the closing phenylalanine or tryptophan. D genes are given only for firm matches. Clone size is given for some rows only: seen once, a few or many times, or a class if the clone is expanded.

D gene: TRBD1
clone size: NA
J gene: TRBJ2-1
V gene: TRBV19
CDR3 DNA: TGTGCCAGTAGACAATCTACCGGGACAGGGGTTCAGTCGGAGTTCTTC
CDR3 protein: CASRQSTGTGVQSEFF

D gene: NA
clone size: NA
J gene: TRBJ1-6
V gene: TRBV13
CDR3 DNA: TGTGCCAGCAGCGGGTGGGACCGTAATTCACCCCTCCACTTT
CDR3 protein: CASSGWDRNSPLHF

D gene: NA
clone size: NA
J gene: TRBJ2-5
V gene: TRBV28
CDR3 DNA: TGTGCCTGGGGACGGCCTGGGGAGACCCAGTACTTC
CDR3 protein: CAWGRPGETQYF

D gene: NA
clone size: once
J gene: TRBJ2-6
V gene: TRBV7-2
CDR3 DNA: TGTGCCAGCAGCTTAGAAGGGGCGTCTGGGGCCAACGTCCTGACTTTC
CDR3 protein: CASSLEGASGANVLTF

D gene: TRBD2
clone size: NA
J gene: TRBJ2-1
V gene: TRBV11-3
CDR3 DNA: TGTGCCAGCAGCTTGGGACTAGCGGGAATCAATGAGCAGTTCTTC
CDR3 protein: CASSLGLAGINEQFF

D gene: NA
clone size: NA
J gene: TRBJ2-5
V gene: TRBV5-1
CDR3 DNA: TGCGCCAGCAGCATTACCGGGACCAAAAAAGAGACCCAGTACTTC
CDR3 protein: CASSITGTKKETQYF

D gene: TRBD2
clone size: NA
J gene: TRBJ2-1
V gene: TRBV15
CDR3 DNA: TGTGCCACCAGCAGAGATGGCGGGAGGAGCAATGAGCAGTTCTTC
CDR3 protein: CATSRDGGRSNEQFF

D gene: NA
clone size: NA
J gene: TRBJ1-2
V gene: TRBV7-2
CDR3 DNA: TGTGCCAGCAGCTTAGGGGACCTGGTCTATGGCTACACCTTC
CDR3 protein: CASSLGDLVYGYTF

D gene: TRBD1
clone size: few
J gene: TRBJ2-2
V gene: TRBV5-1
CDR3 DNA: TGCGCCAGCCGAGAAGGACAGGGTCCGAACACCGGGGAGCTGTTTTTT
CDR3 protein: CASREGQGPNTGELFF

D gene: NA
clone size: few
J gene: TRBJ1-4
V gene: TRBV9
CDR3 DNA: TGTGCCAGCAGCTCCATCCCTGGCAGCTCTAATGAAAAACTGTTTTTT
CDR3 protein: CASSSIPGSSNEKLFF

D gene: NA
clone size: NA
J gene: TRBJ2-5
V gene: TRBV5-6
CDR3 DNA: TGTGCCAGCAGCCAGGGGGGACAGCAAGAGACCCAGTACTTC
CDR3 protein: CASSQGGQQETQYF

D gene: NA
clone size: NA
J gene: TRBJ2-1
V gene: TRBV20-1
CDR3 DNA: TGCAGTGCTAGGACTAGTAATGAGCAGTTCTTC
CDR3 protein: CSARTSNEQFF

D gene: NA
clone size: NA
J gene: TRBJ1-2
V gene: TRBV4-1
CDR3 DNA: TGCGCCAGCAGCCGAGAAAATTATGGCTACACCTTC
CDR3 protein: CASSRENYGYTF

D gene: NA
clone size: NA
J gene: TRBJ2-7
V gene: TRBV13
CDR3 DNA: TGTGCCAGCAGCTTGGGGAGCGGAGGCACCTACGAGCAGTACTTC
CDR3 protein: CASSLGSGGTYEQYF

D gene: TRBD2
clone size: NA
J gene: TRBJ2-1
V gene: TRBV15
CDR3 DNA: TGTGCCACCAGCAGAGGGGATAGCGGGGGCTACAATGAGCAGTTCTTC
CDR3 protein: CATSRGDSGGYNEQFF

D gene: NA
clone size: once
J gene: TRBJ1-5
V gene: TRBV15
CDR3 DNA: TGTGCCACCAGCAGAGAGGCAGGGTGGAGCAATCAGCCCCAGCATTTT
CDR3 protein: CATSREAGWSNQPQHF

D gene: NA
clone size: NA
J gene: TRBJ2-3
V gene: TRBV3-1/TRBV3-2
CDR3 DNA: TGTGCCAGCAGCCGCGGTTCTCGGGGGGCTGGAGATACGCAGTATTTT
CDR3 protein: CASSRGSRGAGDTQYF

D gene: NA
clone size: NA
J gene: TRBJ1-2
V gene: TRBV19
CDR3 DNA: TGTGCCAGTAGTAATGACAGACTCTATGGCTACACCTTC
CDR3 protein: CASSNDRLYGYTF

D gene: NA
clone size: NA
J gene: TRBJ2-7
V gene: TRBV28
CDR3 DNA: TGTGCCAGCAGAATCCTCGGGGGTGAGGAGCAGTACTTC
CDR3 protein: CASRILGGEEQYF

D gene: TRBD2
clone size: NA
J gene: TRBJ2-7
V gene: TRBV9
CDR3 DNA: TGTGCCAGCAGCCCGGGAGGGGGTCGGCGGGATCCTTACGAGCAGTACTTC
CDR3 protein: CASSPGGGRRDPYEQYF

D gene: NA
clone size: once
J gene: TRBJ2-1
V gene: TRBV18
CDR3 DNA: TGTGCCAGCTCACCACAGGTAGGAACCGTTTCTCGGAATGAGCAGTTCTTC
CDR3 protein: CASSPQVGTVSRNEQFF

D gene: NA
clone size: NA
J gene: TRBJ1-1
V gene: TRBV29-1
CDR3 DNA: TGCAGCGTTGGTACAGGGTGGGGAACTGAAGCTTTCTTT
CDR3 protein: CSVGTGWGTEAFF

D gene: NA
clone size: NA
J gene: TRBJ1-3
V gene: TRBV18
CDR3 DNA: TGTGCCAGCTCACCAGAGGGATGGTCTGGAAACACCATATATTTT
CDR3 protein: CASSPEGWSGNTIYF

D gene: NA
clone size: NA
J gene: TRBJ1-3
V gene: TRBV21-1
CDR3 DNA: TGTGCCAGCAGCAAAGGAGTACATCTCTCTGGAAACACCATATATTTT
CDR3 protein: CASSKGVHLSGNTIYF

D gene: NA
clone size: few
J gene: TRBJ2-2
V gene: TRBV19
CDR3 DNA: TGTGCCAGTAGGAAGAGTATGAACACCGGGGAGCTGTTTTTT
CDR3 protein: CASRKSMNTGELFF

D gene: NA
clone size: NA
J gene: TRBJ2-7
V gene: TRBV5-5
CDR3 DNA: TGTGCCAGCAGCTTGGCGGGTCCCTCGACCTACGAGCAGTACTTC
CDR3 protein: CASSLAGPSTYEQYF

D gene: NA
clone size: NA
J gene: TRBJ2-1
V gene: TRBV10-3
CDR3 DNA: TGTGCCATCAGTCTCGGGGACAATGAGCAGTTCTTC
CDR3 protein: CAISLGDNEQFF

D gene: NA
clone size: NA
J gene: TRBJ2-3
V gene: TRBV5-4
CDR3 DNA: TGTGCCAGCAGGATGACCAGATCAGATACGCAGTATTTT
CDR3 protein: CASRMTRSDTQYF

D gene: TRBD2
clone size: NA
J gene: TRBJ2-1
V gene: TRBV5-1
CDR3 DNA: TGCGCCAGCAGCTACCCCGGGACTAGCGCCTACAATGAGCAGTTCTTC
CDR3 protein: CASSYPGTSAYNEQFF

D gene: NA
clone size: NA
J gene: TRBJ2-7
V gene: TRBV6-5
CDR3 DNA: TGTGCCAGCAGTACCACAGGGAAACCCTACGAGCAGTACTTC
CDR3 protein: CASSTTGKPYEQYF

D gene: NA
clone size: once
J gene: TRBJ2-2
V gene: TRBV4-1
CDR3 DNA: TGCGCCAGCAGCCAAGGTCAGGGGAGAACCGGGGAGCTGTTTTTT
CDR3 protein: CASSQGQGRTGELFF

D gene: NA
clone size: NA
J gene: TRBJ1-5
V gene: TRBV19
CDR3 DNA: TGTGCCAGTAAATCTGACAGCACTTATAGCAATCAGCCCCAGCATTTT
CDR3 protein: CASKSDSTYSNQPQHF

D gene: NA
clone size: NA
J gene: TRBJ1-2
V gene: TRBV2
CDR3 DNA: TGTGCCAGCAGTGATCAACAGGGTCGCTATGGCTACACCTTC
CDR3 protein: CASSDQQGRYGYTF

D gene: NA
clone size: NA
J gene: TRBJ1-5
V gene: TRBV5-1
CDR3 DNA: TGCGCCAGCAGCTCCGCCCCCAATCAGCCCCAGCATTTT
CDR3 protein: CASSSAPNQPQHF

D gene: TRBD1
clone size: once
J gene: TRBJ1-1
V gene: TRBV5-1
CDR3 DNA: TGCGCCAGCAGCCGGGACAGGGTGACCACTGAAGCTTTCTTT
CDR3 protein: CASSRDRVTTEAFF

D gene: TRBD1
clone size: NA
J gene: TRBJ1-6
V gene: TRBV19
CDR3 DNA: TGTGCCAGTAGTATCGGGACAGAGGGGTCACCCCTCCACTTT
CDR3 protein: CASSIGTEGSPLHF

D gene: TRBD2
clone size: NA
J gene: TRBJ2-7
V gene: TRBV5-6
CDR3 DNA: TGTGCCAGCAGCGGTAGCGGGAAGTCCTACGAGCAGTACTTC
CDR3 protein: CASSGSGKSYEQYF

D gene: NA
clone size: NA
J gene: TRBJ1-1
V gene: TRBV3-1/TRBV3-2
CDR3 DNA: TGTGCCAGCAGCCCCGATGCGGGCATGAACACTGAAGCTTTCTTT
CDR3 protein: CASSPDAGMNTEAFF

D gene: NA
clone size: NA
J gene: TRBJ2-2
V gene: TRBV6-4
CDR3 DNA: TGTGCCAGCAGTCTAGAGGACGGGAACACCGGGGAGCTGTTTTTT
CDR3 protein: CASSLEDGNTGELFF

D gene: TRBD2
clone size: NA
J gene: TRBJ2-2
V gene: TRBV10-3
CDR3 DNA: TGTGCCATCAGTGAGTTAGCGGGAGGGCCCACCGGGGAGCTGTTTTTT
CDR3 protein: CAISELAGGPTGELFF

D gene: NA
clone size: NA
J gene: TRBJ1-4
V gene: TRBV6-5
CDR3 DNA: TGTGCCAGCGCAAGTTGGGAGACTTATAATGAAAAACTGTTTTTT
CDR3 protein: CASASWETYNEKLFF

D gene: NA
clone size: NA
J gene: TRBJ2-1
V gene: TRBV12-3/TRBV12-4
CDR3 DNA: TGTGCCAGCAGAGCTATTCAGTACAATGAGCAGTTCTTC
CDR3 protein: CASRAIQYNEQFF

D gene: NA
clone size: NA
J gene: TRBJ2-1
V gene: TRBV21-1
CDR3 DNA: TGTGCCAGCAGCAAAGGAGCGGACTCCTACAATGAGCAGTTCTTC
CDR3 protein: CASSKGADSYNEQFF

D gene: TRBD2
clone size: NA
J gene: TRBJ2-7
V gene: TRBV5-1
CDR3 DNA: TGCGCCAGCAGCTCGGGACTAGCGGGAGGGTCGGTGGACGAGCAGTACTTC
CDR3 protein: CASSSGLAGGSVDEQYF

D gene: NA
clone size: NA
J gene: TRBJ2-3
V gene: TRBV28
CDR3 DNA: TGTGCCACCTTCATGAGGACAGATACGCAGTATTTT
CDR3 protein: CATFMRTDTQYF

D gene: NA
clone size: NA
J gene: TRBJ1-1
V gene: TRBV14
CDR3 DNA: TGTGCCAGCAGCCAATGGGGAGGCGAAGCTTTCTTT
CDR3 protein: CASSQWGGEAFF

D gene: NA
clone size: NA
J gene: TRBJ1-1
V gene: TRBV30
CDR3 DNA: TGTGCCTGGAGTGTTGGGGCCACTGAAGCTTTCTTT
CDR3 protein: CAWSVGATEAFF

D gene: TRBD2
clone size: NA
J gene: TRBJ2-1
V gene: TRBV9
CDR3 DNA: TGTGCCAGCAGCGTGAGGGTAGCGGGAGGCGATGAGCAGTTCTTC
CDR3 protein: CASSVRVAGGDEQFF

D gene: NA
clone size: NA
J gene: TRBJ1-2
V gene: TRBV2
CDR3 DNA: TGTGCCAGCAGTTATTCTAGTGGCTACACCTTC
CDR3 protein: CASSYSSGYTF

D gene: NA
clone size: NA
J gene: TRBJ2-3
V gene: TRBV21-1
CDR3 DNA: TGTGCCAGCAGCGGAGGGACAGACACAGATACGCAGTATTTT
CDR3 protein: CASSGGTDTDTQYF

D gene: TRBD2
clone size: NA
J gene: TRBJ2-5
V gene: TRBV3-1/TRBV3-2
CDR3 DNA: TGTGCCAGCAGCCAGAAGGGAGGGTCCCAAGAGACCCAGTACTTC
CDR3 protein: CASSQKGGSQETQYF

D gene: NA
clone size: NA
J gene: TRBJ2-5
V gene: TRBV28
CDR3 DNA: TGTGCCAGCGGACCGGGACCACGGGTCCAGTACTTC
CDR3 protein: CASGPGPRVQYF

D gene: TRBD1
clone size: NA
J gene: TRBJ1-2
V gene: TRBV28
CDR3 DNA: TGTGCCAGCAGTCCGAATTGGGGACAGGGAAACCATGGCTACACCTTC
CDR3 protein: CASSPNWGQGNHGYTF

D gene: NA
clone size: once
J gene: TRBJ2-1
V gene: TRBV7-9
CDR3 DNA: TGTGCCAGCAGCAAACTCCGGGACTCCCGATTAGATGAGCAGTTCTTC
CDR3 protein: CASSKLRDSRLDEQFF